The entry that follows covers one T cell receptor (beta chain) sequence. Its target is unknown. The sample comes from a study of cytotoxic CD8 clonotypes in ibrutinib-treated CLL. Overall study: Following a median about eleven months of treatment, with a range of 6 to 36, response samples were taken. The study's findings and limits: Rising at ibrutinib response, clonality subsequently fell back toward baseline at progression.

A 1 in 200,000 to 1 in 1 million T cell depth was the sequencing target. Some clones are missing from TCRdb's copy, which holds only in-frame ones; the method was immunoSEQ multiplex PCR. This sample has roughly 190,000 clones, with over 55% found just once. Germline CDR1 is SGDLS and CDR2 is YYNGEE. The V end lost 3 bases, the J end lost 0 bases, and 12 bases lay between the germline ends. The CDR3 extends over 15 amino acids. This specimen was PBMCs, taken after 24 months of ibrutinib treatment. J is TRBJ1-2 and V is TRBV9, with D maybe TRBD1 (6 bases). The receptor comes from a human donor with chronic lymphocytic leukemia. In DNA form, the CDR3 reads TGTGCCAGCAGCGCCTCGACAGGAGCTAACTATGGCTACACCTTC. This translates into CASSASTGANYGYTF.